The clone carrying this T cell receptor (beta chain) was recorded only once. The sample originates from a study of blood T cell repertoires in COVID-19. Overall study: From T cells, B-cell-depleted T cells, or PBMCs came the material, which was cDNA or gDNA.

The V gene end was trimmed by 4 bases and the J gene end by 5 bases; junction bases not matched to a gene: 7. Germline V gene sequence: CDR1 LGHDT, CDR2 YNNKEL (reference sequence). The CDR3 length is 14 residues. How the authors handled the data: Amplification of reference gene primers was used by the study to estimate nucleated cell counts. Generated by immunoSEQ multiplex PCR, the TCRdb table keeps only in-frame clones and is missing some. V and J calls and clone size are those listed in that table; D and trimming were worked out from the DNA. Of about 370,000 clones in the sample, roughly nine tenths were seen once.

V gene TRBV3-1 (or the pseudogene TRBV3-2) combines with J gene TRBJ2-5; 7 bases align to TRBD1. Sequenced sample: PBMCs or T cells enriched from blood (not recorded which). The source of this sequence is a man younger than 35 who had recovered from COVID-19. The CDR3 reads CASSPGQLGETQYF. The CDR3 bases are TGTGCCAGCAGCCCGGGACAGCTCGGGGAGACCCAGTACTTC.